This is a list of T cell receptor beta chains from one sample in a study of T cells in Graves' hyperthyroidism and ophthalmopathy. One entry per CDR3 protein, called by TCRdb with MiXCR from the multiplex PCR reads. The table lists about 690,000 distinct CDR3 sequences, approximately 15% of them singletons. Sequencing used blood. The receptors were sampled from a man over 45 with Graves' hyperthyroidism. CDR3s include the opening cysteine and the closing phenylalanine or tryptophan. A D gene is named only where the DNA matches it firmly. Not all rows give a size; the values are once, few, many and, for expanded clones, a class.

D gene	V gene	clone size	J gene	CDR3 protein	CDR3 DNA
NA	TRBV12-3/TRBV12-4	many	TRBJ2-5	CASSLSWGETQYF	TGTGCCAGCAGTTTATCATGGGGTGAGACCCAGTACTTC
TRBD1	TRBV7-2	many	TRBJ2-7	CASSLVGQAGQYF	TGTGCCAGCAGCTTAGTGGGACAGGCGGGGCAGTACTTC
NA	TRBV10-3	many	TRBJ2-1	CAIKWESDYNEQFF	TGTGCCATCAAATGGGAGTCGGACTACAATGAGCAGTTCTTC
NA	TRBV9	few	TRBJ2-1	CASSVEVSGSYNEQFF	TGTGCCAGCAGCGTAGAGGTTAGTGGGTCCTACAATGAGCAGTTCTTC
NA	TRBV28	many	TRBJ2-6	CASRHSGANVLTF	TGTGCCAGCAGACACTCTGGGGCCAACGTCCTGACTTTC
TRBD2	TRBV19	NA	TRBJ2-1	CASSFASGTYNEQFF	TGTGCCAGTAGTTTCGCTAGCGGTACCTACAATGAGCAGTTCTTC
NA	TRBV7-9	NA	TRBJ2-7	CASSSTLEQYF	TGTGCCAGCAGCTCAACCCTCGAGCAGTACTTC
TRBD2	TRBV19	few	TRBJ2-7	CASSSSGTSTYEQYF	TGTGCCAGTAGTTCATCCGGGACTAGCACTTACGAGCAGTACTTC
NA	TRBV27	few	TRBJ2-2	CASRGLGETGELFF	TGTGCCAGCAGGGGGCTGGGGGAAACCGGGGAGCTGTTTTTT
NA	TRBV27	few	TRBJ1-1	CASSTTIAANTEAFF	TGTGCCAGCAGCACAACCATTGCTGCGAACACTGAAGCTTTCTTT
TRBD2	TRBV9	many	TRBJ2-5	CASSVGLAGDLETQYF	TGTGCCAGCAGCGTAGGATTAGCGGGAGATTTAGAGACCCAGTACTTC